Each of the 23 T cell receptor beta chains below was sequenced from the same sample in a study of T cells in Graves' hyperthyroidism and ophthalmopathy (dated by TCRdb to 2018 to 2020). Library preparation was by multiplex PCR. Sequencing relied on an Illumina HiSeq 2000. Amplification of TCR beta CDR3 regions was carried out from RNA transcripts. A first-round RT-PCR of the TCR CDR3 used the HTBI primer set with the Qiagen OneStep RT-PCR kit. The raw public data were reprocessed by TCRdb itself: fastp quality trimming at Q25, MiXCR clonotype calling, in-frame beta chains only. CDR3 protein sequences are deduplicated, and each keeps its most common genes and DNA. This sample lists about 360,000 distinct CDR3 sequences; about 25% were detected once. The ten top clones hold around 67% of the sample. Material: blood. Receptors were obtained from a man over 45 with Graves' hyperthyroidism.

In this sample, this clonotype turned up a few times. The gene calls are TRBV2 and TRBJ1-4; D is perhaps TRBD1 (6 bases). The CDR3 runs to 16 residues. The V and J ends lost 3 bases and 8 bases respectively, with 19 bases between them. Germline-derived CDR1 and CDR2 are SNHLY and FYNNEI. The CDR3 region has the DNA TGTGCCAGCAGTGACGGCTCCGGGGGGCGTACGGAAAAACTGTTTTTT. Translation: CASSDGSGGRTEKLFF. Combining the CDR3 with reference TRBV2 and TRBJ1-4 gives the whole variable domain EPEVTQTPSHQVTQMGQEVILRCVPISNHLYFYWYRQILGQKVEFLVSFYNNEISEKSEIFDDQFSVERPDGSNFTLKIRSTKLEDSAMYFCASSDGSGGRTEKLFFGSGTQLSVL.

This clonotype turned up a few times. The V gene is TRBV5-4, the J gene TRBJ2-7; TRBD2 aligns across 9 bases. After removal of 4 bases from V and 2 bases from J, the junction contained 7 bases not matched to a gene. Germline V gives CDR1 SGHNT, CDR2 YYREEE (reference sequence). CDR3 size: 15 residues. As DNA, the CDR3 is TGTGCCAGCAGCCGTCCGACTAGCGGCCCCTACGAGCAGTACTTC. As protein: CASSRPTSGPYEQYF.

The chain has TRBV27 and TRBJ1-1, with D uncertain. CDR3 length equals 11 residues. V lost 7 bases to trimming and J lost 7 bases, with 10 bases between them. Germline V gives CDR1 MNHEY, CDR2 SMNVEV (reference sequence). This chain's CDR3 is CASTGWVEAFF. CDR3 DNA: TGTGCCAGCACGGGATGGGTTGAAGCTTTCTTT.

The CDR3 here is CSVSSGQANNQPQHF. Written as DNA, the CDR3 is TGCAGCGTTAGCTCAGGACAGGCGAACAATCAGCCCCAGCATTTT. The chain uses TRBV29-1 and TRBJ1-5, with 7 bases identical to TRBD1. The CDR3 consists of 15 residues. J was trimmed by 3 bases and V by 5 bases; bases with no gene match: 10. In germline, CDR1 is SQVTM, CDR2 ANQGSEA.

At least ten counts were recorded for this clonotype. The chain links TRBV6-1 to TRBJ2-5; D may be TRBD1 (6 bases). Trimming removed 5 bases at V and 5 bases at J, with 12 bases between. Germline-derived CDR1 and CDR2 are MNHNS and SASEGT. CDR3 length: 13 amino acids. In DNA, the CDR3 is TGTGCCAGCAGTTTGCAGGGGTCGGAGACCCAGTACTTC. Encoded protein: CASSLQGSETQYF.

The sample holds many counts of this clonotype. The chain is built from TRBV11-2 and TRBJ2-1, with no clear D. Germline loops: CDR1 SGHAT, CDR2 FQNNGV. The CDR3 consists of 14 residues. The V gene lost 5 bases and the J gene lost 2 bases, with 10 bases spanning the gap. Here the CDR3 reads CASSDAGAYNEQFF. The DNA for the CDR3 is TGTGCCAGCAGCGACGCTGGGGCCTACAATGAGCAGTTCTTC. Using reference TRBV11-2 and TRBJ2-1 for the parts outside the CDR3, the full variable domain is EAGVAQSPRYKIIEKRQSVAFWCNPISGHATLYWYQQILGQGPKLLIQFQNNGVVDDSQLPKDRFSAERLKGVDSTLKIQPAKLEDSAVYLCASSDAGAYNEQFFGPGTRLTVL.

The chain is built from TRBV5-1 and TRBJ1-1; 7 bases are shared with TRBD1. Germline V lookup: CDR1 SGHRS, CDR2 YFSETQ. J gave up 4 bases and V 1 base, and 7 bases lay outside the gene matches. The CDR3 has 15 residues. CDR3 in DNA: TGCGCCAGCAGCTTGATCCCAAGGGGGCCCACTGAAGCTTTCTTT. Its translation is CASSLIPRGPTEAFF.

This clonotype has just a few counts. The chain has TRBV2 and TRBJ2-5; D ambiguous. Trimming left V 0 bases short and J 0 bases short, with 14 bases between. Germline V gene sequence: CDR1 SNHLY, CDR2 FYNNEI. The CDR3 totals 17 residues. This CDR3 reads CASSEAPFSGYQETQYF. The CDR3 DNA sequence: TGTGCCAGCAGTGAAGCGCCTTTTTCCGGATACCAAGAGACCCAGTACTTC.

This clonotype was seen more than once but under ten times. The chain couples TRBV29-1 to TRBJ1-2, with TRBD1 matching 7 bases. In germline, CDR1 is SQVTM, CDR2 ANQGSEA. The CDR3 totals 12 residues. The J segment lost 7 bases and the V segment lost 6 bases, leaving 8 bases of the junction unmatched. CDR3 in DNA: TGCAGCGTAATGGGACAGACGGCTGGCTACACCTTC. Protein product: CSVMGQTAGYTF.

Concerning this clonotype itself: A much larger clonotype is one base distant, so this may be a read error. The V and J genes are TRBV25-1 and TRBJ2-2; TRBD1 is a possible D gene (5 bases). Germline values: CDR1 MGHDK, CDR2 SYGVNS. V lost 10 bases and J lost 1, with 7 bases in between. The CDR3 runs 12 residues. Written as DNA, the CDR3 is TGTGCCACCACAGGGAACACCGGGGAGCTGTTTTTT. It yields the protein CATTGNTGELFF.

The chain has TRBV20-1 and TRBJ2-3; TRBD1 or TRBD2 may be the D gene (5 bases each). The CDR3 has 14 residues. Looked up from germline, CDR1 is DFQATT and CDR2 is SNEGSKA (reference sequence). V was clipped by 6 bases and J by 7 bases, with 20 bases between them. Here the CDR3 reads CSATGTDSVNTQYF. The CDR3 DNA reads TGCAGTGCCACCGGGACGGATTCTGTGAATACGCAGTATTTT.

This clonotype was picked up a small number of times. The chain links TRBV11-3 to TRBJ2-2; D gene unclear. This CDR3 spans 14 amino acids. Trimming took 4 bases from V and 5 from J, leaving 11 bases between them. From germline, CDR1 is SGHNT and CDR2 YENEEA. This CDR3 reads CASSSFYRTGELFF. The CDR3 DNA follows: TGTGCCAGCAGCTCCTTTTATAGGACCGGGGAGCTGTTTTTT. Full variable domain (remainder filled in from reference TRBV11-3 and TRBJ2-2): EAGVVQSPRYKIIEKKQPVAFWCNPISGHNTLYWYLQNLGQGPELLIRYENEEAVDDSQLPKDRFSAERLKGVDSTLKIQPAELGDSAVYLCASSSFYRTGELFFGEGSRLTVL.

This clonotype was counted many times. This chain joins TRBV3-1 and TRBJ2-1; 9 bases align to TRBD1. V lost 4 bases and J lost 5; bases outside the gene matches: 6. Germline V gives CDR1 LGHDT, CDR2 YNNKEL (reference sequence). The CDR3 has 15 residues. The CDR3 DNA sequence: TGTGCCAGCAGCCCAAGGACAGGGGTCAACAATGAGCAGTTCTTC. As protein: CASSPRTGVNNEQFF.

This clonotype came up many times. The chain joins TRBV12-5 to TRBJ1-2; unclear D gene. The CDR3 runs 14 residues. The germline V gene encodes CDR1 LGHNT and CDR2 FRNRAP. V lost 0 bases, J lost 4 bases, and 9 bases lay in between. The CDR3 region has the DNA TGTGCTAGTGGTTTGGTTGGACTGAGCTATGGCTACACCTTC. Its protein is CASGLVGLSYGYTF. The full variable domain, completed using reference TRBV12-5 and TRBJ1-2, is DARVTQTPRHKVTEMGQEVTMRCQPILGHNTVFWYRQTMMQGLELLAYFRNRAPLDDSGMPKDRFSAEMPDATLATLKIQPSEPRDSAVYFCASGLVGLSYGYTFGSGTRLTVV.

This clonotype was counted ten times or more. The rearrangement joins TRBV11-2 to TRBJ2-1; D might be TRBD1 or TRBD2, each matching 5 bases. The V gene's germline CDR1 is SGHAT and CDR2 FQNNGV. V was clipped by 1 base and J by 10 bases, with 17 bases between them. CDR3 length: 15 residues. CDR3 sequence: CASSLASGWGMEQFF. The CDR3 bases are TGTGCCAGCAGCTTAGCTTCAGGGTGGGGGATGGAGCAGTTCTTC.

The V call is TRBV5-5, the J call TRBJ1-2; no clear D gene. Trimming took off 0 bases at V and 1 base at J, with 4 bases between the two ends. The CDR3 contains 13 residues. CDR1 SGHKS and CDR2 YYEKEE come from the germline V gene (reference sequence). The CDR3 here is CASSLEDNYGYTF. The CDR3 DNA is TGTGCCAGCAGCTTGGAAGATAACTATGGCTACACCTTC.

The rearrangement uses TRBV2 and TRBJ2-1; 9 bases are shared with TRBD2. Germline CDR1 is SNHLY and CDR2 is FYNNEI. This CDR3 has 13 residues. Trimming cost V 8 bases and J 3 bases; bases outside gene matches: 2. CDR3: CASGTSFYNEQFF. The CDR3 nucleotides read TGTGCCAGCGGGACTAGCTTCTACAATGAGCAGTTCTTC.

The chain employs TRBV6-2 or TRBV6-3 and TRBJ2-1, with 14 positions matching TRBD2. Trimming removed 8 bases from V and 0 bases from J; junction bases left unmatched: 9. Germline V gene lookup returns CDR1 MNHEY and CDR2 SVGEGT. The CDR3 is made up of 18 amino acids. For the CDR3, the DNA is TGTGCCAGCGACGGGACTAGCGGGAGTTCGAGCTCCTACAATGAGCAGTTCTTC. This sequence encodes CASDGTSGSSSSYNEQFF.

J is TRBJ1-2 and V is TRBV12-5; D remains unclear. CDR3 size: 13 residues. CDR1 is LGHNT and CDR2 is FRNRAP in the germline V gene. The V end was cut by 2 bases, the J end by 3 bases, with 7 bases between. This chain's CDR3 is CASGLRADYGYTF. CDR3 in DNA: TGTGCTAGTGGTTTGCGGGCCGACTATGGCTACACCTTC.

This clonotype occurred a few times. The chain joins TRBV11-2 to TRBJ1-6; D remains unclear. Germline values: CDR1 SGHAT, CDR2 FQNNGV. This CDR3 is built from 12 residues. The V gene lost 5 bases and the J gene lost 10 bases, with 9 bases spanning the gap. The CDR3 nucleotides are TGTGCCAGCAGCGATCAACTATCACCCCTCCACTTT. It translates to CASSDQLSPLHF.

The CDR3 protein is CASGPDTDNSPLHF. The CDR3 bases are TGCGCCAGCGGACCGGACACTGATAATTCACCCCTCCACTTT. V and J are TRBV5-1 and TRBJ1-6; D is perhaps TRBD1 (5 bases). CDR3 length: 14 amino acids. CDR1 and CDR2 (germline): SGHRS, YFSETQ. Deletions cut 7 bases from V and 5 bases from J, with 13 bases between.

This chain uses TRBV6-2 or TRBV6-3 with TRBJ1-5; D is uncertain. The CDR3 loop spans 13 amino acids. Between the trimmed V and J ends, which lost 4 bases and 7 bases, there was a span of 11 bases. Germline CDR1 and CDR2: MNHEY and SVGEGT. CDR3 DNA sequence: TGTGCCAGCAGTTGGGCGTTGGGGCAGCCCCAGCATTTT. Protein product: CASSWALGQPQHF.

The sample holds many counts of this clonotype. V gene TRBV28 combines with J gene TRBJ2-7, with D perhaps TRBD1 (6 bases). This CDR3 has 16 residues. Germline loops: CDR1 MDHEN, CDR2 SYDVKM. V was clipped by 3 bases and J by 1 base, with 16 bases between them. The DNA of the CDR3 is TGTGCCAGCAGTTTTTCGGGCACAGGGAATTCCTACGAGCAGTACTTC. Its translation: CASSFSGTGNSYEQYF.